The rows below give T cell receptor beta chains drawn from one sample of a study of early T cells in non-severe SARS-CoV-2 infection. Each CDR3 protein gets one entry after TCRdb re-called the 5' RACE reads with MiXCR. The sample holds just under 65,000 distinct CDR3 sequences; over 9% are singletons and the top ten take 2.5% to 3.5%. The material was whole blood, obtained at baseline. These receptors were obtained from an adult who was a healthcare worker with PCR-confirmed SARS-CoV-2 infection or an uninfected control (not recorded which). Each CDR3 is given with its conserved first and last residue. D genes are given only for firm matches. Size values are once, few and many counts, or a class for expanded clones, and some rows have none.

clone size	D gene	V gene	J gene	CDR3 protein	CDR3 DNA
few	TRBD1	TRBV2	TRBJ2-3	CASKSLTDRSTDTQYF	TGTGCCAGCAAATCTCTTACGGACAGGAGCACAGATACGCAGTATTTT
.	TRBD2	TRBV30	TRBJ2-7	CAISGTSGAYEQYF	TGTGCCATATCCGGGACTAGCGGGGCCTACGAGCAGTACTTC
few	.	TRBV7-9	TRBJ1-1	CASSPQGSEAFF	TGTGCCAGCAGCCCGCAAGGGAGTGAAGCTTTCTTT
.	.	TRBV5-1	TRBJ2-5	CASSLALQETQYF	TGCGCCAGCAGCTTGGCGCTGCAAGAGACCCAGTACTTC
few	.	TRBV6-1	TRBJ2-7	CASSGTQGWSYEQYF	TGTGCCAGCAGTGGGACACAGGGATGGTCCTACGAGCAGTACTTC
many	.	TRBV12-3/TRBV12-4	TRBJ2-1	CASSLARGVSYNEQFF	TGTGCCAGCAGTTTAGCGCGGGGCGTTTCCTACAATGAGCAGTTCTTC
many	TRBD1	TRBV5-4	TRBJ2-2	CASSHGTGPNTGELFF	TGTGCCAGCAGCCACGGGACAGGACCGAACACCGGGGAGCTGTTTTTT
medium-sized	.	TRBV12-3/TRBV12-4	TRBJ2-5	CASSFGETQYF	TGTGCCAGCAGTTTTGGAGAGACCCAGTACTTC
many	TRBD1	TRBV2	TRBJ1-6	CASRGQGIGSPLHF	TGTGCCAGCAGAGGACAGGGGATTGGTTCACCCCTCCACTTT
many	.	TRBV5-1	TRBJ1-4	CASSLRGTNNEKLFF	TGCGCCAGCAGCTTAAGGGGGACGAATAATGAAAAACTGTTTTTT
few	.	TRBV28	TRBJ1-1	CASSLDRTTKARQAFF	TGTGCCAGCAGTTTAGACCGGACTACGAAGGCACGGCAAGCTTTCTTT
few	TRBD1	TRBV6-2/TRBV6-3	TRBJ1-2	CASRSDRGSRGYTF	TGTGCCAGCAGATCGGACAGGGGGTCGCGTGGCTACACCTTC
.	.	TRBV24-1	TRBJ2-5	CATKEPGHQETQYF	TGTGCCACCAAAGAGCCGGGACACCAAGAGACCCAGTACTTC
many	TRBD1	TRBV27	TRBJ2-3	CASTSPGTVTDTQYF	TGTGCCAGCACTTCCCCCGGGACAGTCACAGATACGCAGTATTTT
.	.	TRBV4-3	TRBJ1-1	CASSQDLAMNTEAFF	TGCGCCAGCAGCCAAGACCTGGCCATGAACACTGAAGCTTTCTTT
few	.	TRBV14	TRBJ1-1	CASSQEAVPPNTEAFF	TGTGCCAGCAGCCAAGAAGCGGTCCCCCCGAACACTGAAGCTTTCTTT
few	.	TRBV7-4	TRBJ2-3	CASTKGGQDITDTQYF	TGTGCCAGCACCAAGGGGGGGCAGGACATCACAGATACGCAGTATTTT
.	.	TRBV12-3/TRBV12-4	TRBJ1-1	CASGQGLNTEAFF	TGTGCCTCCGGTCAAGGCTTGAACACTGAAGCTTTCTTT
many	.	TRBV2	TRBJ2-7	CASVPPDSYEQYF	TGTGCCAGCGTACCTCCAGATTCCTACGAGCAGTACTTC
.	.	TRBV12-5	TRBJ2-7	CASGPGGSSYEQYF	TGTGCTAGTGGTCCCGGGGGATCCTCCTACGAGCAGTACTTC
.	.	TRBV5-8	TRBJ1-2	CASSLPQGSYGYTF	TGTGCCAGCAGCTTGCCCCAGGGGAGCTATGGCTACACCTTC
.	.	TRBV12-3/TRBV12-4	TRBJ1-1	CASSLGFTEAFF	TGTGCCAGCAGTTTAGGATTCACTGAAGCTTTCTTT